Following are 23 T cell receptor beta chains from one sample sequenced in a study of regulatory T cells in long-lasting Graves disease. The time point denotes: newly diagnosed GD, antithyroid drugs for less than 3 months. With RNA extracted from PBMCs as input, the TCR library was made. Through Arm-PCR of CDR3 regions and iRepertoire HTBI primers, TCR beta libraries were built. TCRdb reprocessed the multiplex PCR reads with MiXCR, giving one entry per CDR3 protein. The sample records 350,000 to 500,000 distinct CDR3 sequences, 13% to 15% being singletons. The sample was also reused in another study, on T cells in Graves' hyperthyroidism and ophthalmopathy.

The sample in question was peripheral blood mononuclear cells (PBMCs), obtained at new diagnosis, from a patient treated with antithyroid drugs. Receptor source: a woman between 50 and 59 years old with Graves disease.

This clonotype was observed at least ten times. The DNA of the CDR3 is TGTGCCATCAGTGACAGGGTCGACGAGCAGTACTTC. Translating gives CAISDRVDEQYF. The chain combines TRBV10-3 with TRBJ2-7; weak D call: TRBD1 (5 bases). CDR3 length: 12 residues. Germline values: CDR1 ENHRY, CDR2 SYGVKD. The germline V and J ends were trimmed by 3 bases and 5 bases, with 8 bases remaining between them.

In this sample, this clonotype turned up many times. The V call is TRBV29-1, the J call TRBJ2-1; D is possibly TRBD2 (5 bases). Germline CDR1 SQVTM, CDR2 ANQGSEA. This CDR3 has 16 residues. The ends were cut back, 4 bases at V and 0 bases at J, with 16 bases in the middle. The CDR3 region has the DNA TGCAGCGTTGTGGGGAGCGGACTGAGCTCCTACAATGAGCAGTTCTTC. It yields the protein CSVVGSGLSSYNEQFF.

In this sample, this clonotype turned up many times. This chain uses TRBV28 with TRBJ1-2; D call uncertain. V shed 4 bases and J shed 4 bases, with 16 bases lying between them. CDR3 length equals 15 residues. The V gene's germline CDR1 is MDHEN and CDR2 SYDVKM. CDR3 DNA: TGTGCCAGCAGTTCAGGAGTCCCAGCAAGCTATGGCTACACCTTC. It codes for CASSSGVPASYGYTF.

This clonotype was found many times. V gene TRBV20-1 combines with J gene TRBJ2-1; the match to TRBD2 covers 10 bases. The CDR3 has 15 residues. Unmatched junction bases numbered 11, after V lost 6 bases and J lost 6 bases. Per the germline V gene, CDR1 is DFQATT and CDR2 is SNEGSKA (reference sequence). DNA of the CDR3: TGCAGTGCAAAGCTAGCGGGAGATTTGGGCAATGAGCAGTTCTTC. Protein: CSAKLAGDLGNEQFF.

This clonotype was recorded many times. The V and J genes are TRBV28 and TRBJ2-7; D call uncertain. This CDR3 has 12 amino acids. Trimming removed 5 bases from V and 4 bases from J, with 9 bases in between. Germline V gene data show CDR1 as MDHEN and CDR2 as SYDVKM. CDR3 sequence: CASSGPRYEQYF. In DNA, the CDR3 is TGTGCCAGCAGTGGCCCTAGGTACGAGCAGTACTTC.

The V gene is TRBV6-1, the J gene TRBJ2-5; D ambiguous. Looked up from germline, CDR1 is MNHNS and CDR2 is SASEGT. V lost 9 bases and J lost 0, with 14 bases in between. This CDR3 comprises 14 residues. CDR3: CARGLEPYQETQYF. The DNA of the CDR3 is TGTGCCAGGGGTTTAGAACCGTACCAAGAGACCCAGTACTTC.

The J gene is TRBJ2-3, the V gene TRBV29-1; D not resolved. CDR1 is SQVTM and CDR2 is ANQGSEA in the germline V gene. Trimming shortened V by 4 bases and J by 6 bases, and 5 bases separated the two germline ends. This CDR3 spans 10 amino acids. CDR3 nucleotides: TGCAGCGTTGTTAGCGATACGCAGTATTTT. Its protein is CSVVSDTQYF.

On this clonotype: A read error is possible here, since a much larger clone lies one base away. The chain is built from TRBV27 and TRBJ2-7; 8 nucleotides agree with TRBD1. Germline CDR1 is MNHEY and CDR2 is SMNVEV (reference sequence). The ends lost 5 bases at V and 2 bases at J; junction bases unmatched: 5. The CDR3 covers 14 residues. This chain's CDR3 is CASSGGQAPYEQYF. The CDR3 DNA is TGTGCCAGCAGTGGGGGACAGGCCCCCTACGAGCAGTACTTC.

The chain combines TRBV7-9 with TRBJ2-7; 7 bases fit TRBD1. CDR3 length equals 15 residues. J lost 3 bases, V lost 3 bases, and 8 bases had no gene match. Germline V gene lookup returns CDR1 SEHNR and CDR2 FQNEAQ (reference sequence). The CDR3: CASSLTRGFVYEQYF. As DNA, the CDR3 is TGTGCCAGCAGCTTGACCAGGGGGTTTGTCTACGAGCAGTACTTC.

This clonotype was seen a few times. This may stem from a read error, because a much larger clone lies one nucleotide away. As the CDR3 is not closed by the conserved phenylalanine or tryptophan, this likely results from a read error. This chain links TRBV27 with TRBJ2-7; 9 bases match TRBD2. This CDR3 is 15 amino acids long. Trimming cost V 4 bases and J 2 bases; bases outside gene matches: 6. Germline V lookup: CDR1 MNHEY, CDR2 SMNVEV (reference sequence). DNA for the CDR3: TGTGCCAGCAGTTCCCCGGGACTAGCCACCTACGAGCAGTACTCC. Its translation: CASSSPGLATYEQYS.

This clonotype was found a few times. The chain carries TRBV28 and TRBJ1-2; TRBD1 matches 9 bases. This CDR3 spans 14 amino acids. J gave up 8 bases and V 7 bases, and 11 bases lay outside the gene matches. Germline CDR1 reads MDHEN; CDR2 reads SYDVKM. CDR3 bases: TGTGCCAGCACCACTATTGTGGGACAGGGAGGCTACACCTTC. Translating it yields CASTTIVGQGGYTF.

The chain uses TRBV28 and TRBJ2-7; D is possibly TRBD2 (6 bases). Trimming removed 6 bases from V and 0 bases from J, with 15 bases in between. The germline V gene encodes CDR1 MDHEN and CDR2 SYDVKM. CDR3 length: 15 residues. CDR3 region: CASSSPLGGSYEQYF. CDR3 in DNA: TGTGCCAGCAGCTCACCCCTGGGGGGCTCCTACGAGCAGTACTTC.

In this sample, this clonotype turned up many times. The V call is TRBV7-8, the J call TRBJ2-3; the D is unclear. Trimming stripped 1 base from V and 12 bases from J, with 17 bases between. Germline-derived CDR1 and CDR2 are SGHVS and FQNEAQ. This CDR3 has 14 residues. The CDR3: CASSLGGGSTSQYF. The CDR3 bases are TGTGCCAGCAGCTTAGGAGGCGGCAGCACGTCTCAGTATTTT.

This clonotype was recorded at least ten times. The genes are TRBV4-1 and TRBJ2-7; D gene ambiguous. V was pared by 1 base and J by 7 bases, with 17 bases between. CDR3 length: 15 amino acids. In germline, CDR1 is MGHRA, CDR2 YSYEKL. The CDR3 coding sequence is TGCGCCAGCAGCCAAGGAGACGGTACCTCACTTGAGCAGTACTTC. Amino acid sequence: CASSQGDGTSLEQYF.

This clonotype was observed a handful of times. This chain connects TRBV6-6 to TRBJ1-5; D call uncertain. In germline, CDR1 is MNHNY, CDR2 SVGAGI (reference sequence). Deletions cut 0 bases from V and 0 bases from J, with 9 bases between. This CDR3 region has 16 residues. The DNA for the CDR3 is TGTGCCAGCAGTTACTCGTTGGACGCTAGCAATCAGCCCCAGCATTTT. It encodes CASSYSLDASNQPQHF.

This clonotype was picked up many times. The chain uses TRBV3-1 and TRBJ2-7; TRBD2 matches 10 bases. The CDR3 has 19 amino acids. Germline V gene data show CDR1 as LGHDT and CDR2 as YNNKEL (reference sequence). J was trimmed by 1 base and V by 0 bases; bases with no gene match: 12. In DNA form, the CDR3 reads TGTGCCAGCAGCCAAGATCGGCGGCCCCGACTAGCGGGTTCCTACGAGCAGTACTTC. Amino acids: CASSQDRRPRLAGSYEQYF.

This clonotype was counted many times. V and J are TRBV6-1 and TRBJ2-5; 7 bases map to TRBD2. CDR1 is MNHNS and CDR2 is SASEGT in the germline V gene. J was trimmed by 2 bases and V by 8 bases; bases with no gene match: 20. The CDR3 length is 18 residues. In nucleotides, the CDR3 is TGTGCCAGCTCGTCGGAGGTCGCAACTAGCGCCTTGCAAGAGACCCAGTACTTC. Translated, it gives CASSSEVATSALQETQYF.

This chain uses TRBV29-1 with TRBJ2-3; 10 nucleotides align to TRBD2. Germline V gives CDR1 SQVTM, CDR2 ANQGSEA. The trim removed 8 bases at V and 5 bases at J, leaving 13 bases unmatched. The CDR3 is 15 amino acids. The CDR3 DNA is TGCAGCTTCATGGGCCCTAGCGGGAGATTAGATACGCAGTATTTT. As protein: CSFMGPSGRLDTQYF.

This clonotype was detected ten times or more. The V gene is TRBV7-9, the J gene TRBJ1-2; 10 bases align to TRBD1. The CDR3 is made up of 13 amino acids. V was pared by 3 bases and J by 7 bases, with 2 bases of the junction left unmatched. The germline gives CDR1 SEHNR, CDR2 FQNEAQ (reference sequence). The CDR3 nucleotides are TGTGCCAGCAGCTTGGGACAGGGGCCTGGCTACACCTTC. It is translated as CASSLGQGPGYTF. The full variable domain, with the rest looked up from reference TRBV7-9 and TRBJ1-2, is DTGVSQNPRHKITKRGQNVTFRCDPISEHNRLYWYRQTLGQGPEFLTYFQNEAQLEKSRLLSDRFSAERPKGSFSTLEIQRTEQGDSAMYLCASSLGQGPGYTFGSGTRLTVV.

The rearrangement joins TRBV28 to TRBJ2-1; 11 positions agree with TRBD2. Germline values: CDR1 MDHEN, CDR2 SYDVKM. CDR3 length: 16 residues. Trimming cost V 7 bases and J 2 bases; bases outside gene matches: 7. CDR3 nucleotide sequence: TGTGCCAGCATCCTGCTAGCGGGAGGTCCCTACAATGAGCAGTTCTTC. It encodes CASILLAGGPYNEQFF.

In its sample, this clonotype was seen a few times. The chain uses TRBV14 and TRBJ1-3; no reliable D call. This CDR3 contains 13 residues. The germline V and J ends were trimmed by 0 bases and 4 bases, with 4 bases remaining between them. The germline V gene encodes CDR1 SGHDN and CDR2 FVKESK. The CDR3 DNA reads TGTGCCAGCAGCCAAGAATACGGAAACACCATATATTTT. As protein: CASSQEYGNTIYF.

The gene calls are TRBV28 and TRBJ2-2; 12 positions agree with TRBD1. CDR1 and CDR2 (germline): MDHEN, SYDVKM. The CDR3 is 15 amino acids. V was clipped by 8 bases and J by 4 bases; unmatched bases: 5. This CDR3 is CASWDRGLSTGELFF. DNA of the CDR3: TGTGCCAGCTGGGACAGGGGGCTTAGCACCGGGGAGCTGTTTTTT.

This clonotype was picked up many times. J is TRBJ2-7 and V is TRBV27; no clear D gene. V was pared by 0 bases and J by 3 bases, with 6 bases between. The CDR3 is 13 amino acids. CDR1 is MNHEY, CDR2 SMNVEV, per germline (reference sequence). DNA of the CDR3: TGTGCCAGCAGTTTATCCGCCGACTACGAGCAGTACTTC. Its protein product is CASSLSADYEQYF.